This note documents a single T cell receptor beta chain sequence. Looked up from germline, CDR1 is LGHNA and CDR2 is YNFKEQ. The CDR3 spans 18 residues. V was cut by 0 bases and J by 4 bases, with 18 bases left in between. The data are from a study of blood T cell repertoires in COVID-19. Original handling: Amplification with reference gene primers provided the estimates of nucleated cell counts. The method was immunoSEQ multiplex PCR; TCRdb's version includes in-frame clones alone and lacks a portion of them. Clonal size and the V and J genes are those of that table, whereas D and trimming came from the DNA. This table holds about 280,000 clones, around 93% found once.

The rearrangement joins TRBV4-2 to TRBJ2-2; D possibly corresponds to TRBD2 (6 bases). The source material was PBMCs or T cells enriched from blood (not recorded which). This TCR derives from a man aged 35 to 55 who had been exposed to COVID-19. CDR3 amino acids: CASSQELGVGSRTGELFF. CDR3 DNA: TGTGCCAGCAGCCAAGAACTAGGAGTCGGGAGCCGCACCGGGGAGCTGTTTTTT.